Presented here are 9 T cell receptor beta chains from one specimen sequenced in a study of blood T cells in healthy people across ages. A sample-barcoded 5' primer and a J-beta primer mix were used in a second PCR of about 7 to 12 cycles. MiXCR, applied by TCRdb to the 5' RACE reads, yields one record per CDR3 protein. Altogether under 750,000 distinct CDR3 sequences are present, around 48% being singletons, with the ten largest covering around 23%. The sample consisted of blood. These receptors all come from an elderly man in good health.

This clonotype was seen a handful of times. The chain combines TRBV7-2 with TRBJ2-7; 10 bases map to TRBD2. Germline-derived CDR1 and CDR2 are SGHTA and FQGNSA. J gave up 3 bases and V 5 bases, and 10 bases lay outside the gene matches. This CDR3 has 16 residues. Written as DNA, the CDR3 is TGTGCCAGCAGCCCGGGGCGGGCTAGCGGGAGCTACGAGCAGTACTTC. This translates into CASSPGRASGSYEQYF.

The count of this clonotype is one. A much larger clone sits a single nucleotide away, making a read error possible. The rearrangement joins TRBV7-9 to TRBJ1-2; a possible D gene is TRBD1 (6 bases). This CDR3 is 12 amino acids long. Germline-derived CDR1 and CDR2 are SEHNR and FQNEAQ (reference sequence). For the CDR3, the DNA is TGTTCCAGCAGCCCTGGGACACTCGGCTACACCTTC. Its protein product is CSSSPGTLGYTF.

The rearrangement joins TRBV5-1 to TRBJ2-3; 8 positions match TRBD2. CDR1 is SGHRS, CDR2 YFSETQ, per germline. This CDR3 has 16 residues. Germline trimming cut 4 bases from V and 4 bases from J; bases unmatched to any gene: 11. CDR3 region: CASSPSGSAGADTQYF. In DNA form, the CDR3 reads TGCGCCAGCAGCCCGAGCGGGAGCGCGGGGGCAGATACGCAGTATTTT.

This clonotype was observed a handful of times. The V call is TRBV12-3 or TRBV12-4, the J call TRBJ2-1; 7 nucleotides align to TRBD1. The V and J ends lost 0 bases and 4 bases, in that order; junction bases with no gene match: 3. This CDR3 comprises 15 residues. The CDR3 region has the DNA TGTGCCAGCAGTTTAGCGGGACAGCCTTACAATGAGCAGTTCTTC. This gives the protein CASSLAGQPYNEQFF.

The chain is built from TRBV4-3 and TRBJ2-1, with 14 bases fitting TRBD2. The trim removed 2 bases at V and 9 bases at J, leaving 9 bases unmatched. CDR1 and CDR2 from the germline V gene are LGHNA and YSLEER. The CDR3 has 17 amino acids. The CDR3 sequence is CASSQTWTSGGTCEQFF. DNA of the CDR3: TGCGCCAGCAGCCAAACCTGGACTAGCGGGGGGACGTGTGAGCAGTTCTTC.

The chain uses TRBV19 and TRBJ2-1; 7 bases are shared with TRBD2. Trimming removed 1 base from V and 9 bases from J; junction bases left unmatched: 6. This CDR3 region has 14 residues. From germline, CDR1 is LNHDA and CDR2 SQIVND (reference sequence). CDR3 protein: CASSIVRTSIEQFF. As DNA, the CDR3 is TGTGCCAGTAGTATAGTTAGGACTAGTATTGAGCAGTTCTTC.

This clonotype was observed a handful of times. V and J are TRBV7-2 and TRBJ2-3; D is undetermined. Trimming removed 1 base from V and 1 base from J, with 9 bases in between. Germline CDR1 reads SGHTA; CDR2 reads FQGNSA. This CDR3 contains 15 residues. CDR3 amino acids: CASSLDAGGTDTQYF. CDR3 nucleotide sequence: TGTGCCAGCAGCTTAGACGCAGGAGGCACAGATACGCAGTATTTT.

A single count supports this clonotype. This chain links TRBV20-1 with TRBJ2-5; TRBD2 is a possible D gene (5 bases). The CDR3 is 15 residues long. CDR1 is DFQATT and CDR2 is SNEGSKA in the germline V gene (reference sequence). Between the trimmed V and J ends, which lost 0 bases and 5 bases, there was a span of 16 bases. CDR3 sequence reads: CSARDQERGGETQYF. In DNA, the CDR3 is TGCAGTGCTAGAGATCAAGAACGAGGCGGGGAGACCCAGTACTTC.

This chain connects TRBV9 to TRBJ1-2; 7 bases are shared with TRBD1. The CDR3 has 15 residues. Germline loops: CDR1 SGDLS, CDR2 YYNGEE. The V gene end was trimmed by 3 bases and the J gene end by 3 bases; junction bases not matched to a gene: 8. CDR3 in DNA: TGTGCCAGCAGCGCCTTTCAGGGGGGTGACTATGGCTACACCTTC. It translates to CASSAFQGGDYGYTF.